The next 5 T cell receptor beta chains were all read from a single sample in a study of monozygotic twins with cystic fibrosis (dated by TCRdb to 2020 to 2022). The library was produced with the immunoSEQ multiplex PCR assay. TCRdb took this table from immuneACCESS and kept in-frame rearrangements with V and J called. Such tables lack part of the clones; where checked against another copy, unresolved V genes explain under half of the gap, and the rest is unexplained. Here the sample has approximately 20,000 clones; 91% occur a single time. The leading ten clones occupy about 1.6% of the sample. The sequencing input was blood. Receptors were obtained from a girl aged 2-15 years with cystic fibrosis.

V is TRBV7-6 and J is TRBJ2-3, with a tentative D call TRBD2 (6 bases). V was pared by 1 base and J by 2 bases, with 22 bases between. The CDR3 sequence is 19 residues long. CDR1 and CDR2 from the germline V gene are SGHVS and FNYEAQ. For the CDR3, the DNA is TGTGCCAGCAGCTTAGTAGGCGTGTGGGACTCCGAATACACAGATACGCAGTATTTT. Translated: CASSLVGVWDSEYTDTQYF.

This clone appeared once. J is TRBJ2-7 and V is TRBV6-1; the match to TRBD1 covers 9 bases. This CDR3 is built from 15 residues. The V gene's germline CDR1 is MNHNS and CDR2 SASEGT. The trim removed 2 bases at V and 3 bases at J, leaving 5 bases unmatched. CDR3 coding DNA: TGTGCCAGCAGTGAAAGGATGACAGGGGGCTACGAGCAGTACTTC. This gives the protein CASSERMTGGYEQYF.

The V and J genes are TRBV5-6 and TRBJ2-7; TRBD1 aligns across 10 bases. V was clipped by 0 bases and J by 7 bases; unmatched bases: 10. Germline-derived CDR1 and CDR2 are SGHDT and YYEEEE. The CDR3 length is 16 residues. The CDR3 nucleotides are TGTGCCAGCAGCTTGGTGGGACAGGGGCAGGTTGGGGAGCAGTACTTC. This translates into CASSLVGQGQVGEQYF.

V usage is TRBV27 and J usage is TRBJ2-1; the D call may be TRBD1 or TRBD2 (5 bases each). The CDR3 covers 14 residues. Germline CDR1 and CDR2: MNHEY and SMNVEV (reference sequence). Deletions cut 6 bases from V and 8 bases from J, with 17 bases between. CDR3 in DNA: TGTGCCAGCAGCCCCGGGACCCTCGACGATGAGCAGTTCTTC. This sequence encodes CASSPGTLDDEQFF.

The count of this clone is one. The rearrangement joins TRBV5-4 to TRBJ2-1; D is perhaps TRBD1 (6 bases). The ends were cut back, 0 bases at V and 5 bases at J, with 6 bases in the middle. This CDR3 contains 13 residues. Per germline, CDR1 SGHNT and CDR2 YYREEE (reference sequence). CDR3 in DNA: TGTGCCAGCAGCTTGGGGGACAACAATGAGCAGTTCTTC. Protein: CASSLGDNNEQFF.